A selection of T cell receptor beta chains follows, all from one sample in a study of molecular identifiers for immune sequencing clone quantification. TCRdb re-derived calls from the PCR reads in MiXCR, one entry per CDR3 protein. The repertoire holds roughly 100,000 distinct CDR3 sequences, with 30% to 35% as singletons. Specimen: naive CD8+ T cells from blood, with Jurkat cell RNA spiked in. Receptor source: a human donor in good health. Some libraries in this study had Jurkat cell RNA spiked in. Each CDR3 is given with its conserved first and last residue. The order of the fields is D gene, clone size, V gene, J gene, CDR3 DNA, CDR3 protein. D genes are given only for firm matches. Expanded clones are given a class, and other clones once, few, many or no size at all.

-	-	TRBV28	TRBJ2-3	TGTGCCAGCAGTTTGACCGGGTCGAGCACAGATACGCAGTATTTT	CASSLTGSSTDTQYF
TRBD1	-	TRBV4-3	TRBJ2-7	TGCGCCAGCAGCCCTGGGGACAGCACCTACGAGCAGTACTTC	CASSPGDSTYEQYF
-	few	TRBV2	TRBJ2-3	TGTGCCAGCAGTGAATTTCGGACAGACACAGATACGCAGTATTTT	CASSEFRTDTDTQYF
TRBD1	-	TRBV13	TRBJ2-4	TGTGCCAGCAGCTTTCAAGGGACAGACATAAACATTCAGTACTTC	CASSFQGTDINIQYF
TRBD1	-	TRBV6-1	TRBJ2-5	TGTGCCAGCATCTATCGGGACAGGCGCGGTGAGGAGACCCAGTACTTC	CASIYRDRRGEETQYF
-	-	TRBV21-1	TRBJ2-2	TGTGCCAGCAGCACGAAGAAGAGATCGGGAGGCGGTACCGGGGAGCTGTTTTTT	CASSTKKRSGGGTGELFF
-	-	TRBV28	TRBJ1-5	TGTGCCAGCAGTTTAAACGACAGAGAAAGCAATCAGCCCCAGCATTTT	CASSLNDRESNQPQHF
-	few	TRBV20-1	TRBJ2-2	TGCAGTGCCCCACTAATGGGGGTCGGGGAGCTGTTTTTT	CSAPLMGVGELFF
-	-	TRBV6-6	TRBJ1-1	TGTGCCAGCATTCTGACAGGAAGCAACACTGAAGCTTTCTTT	CASILTGSNTEAFF
-	-	TRBV11-2	TRBJ2-7	TGTGCCAGCAGCTTACAGGGAGCTTTAAACGAGCAGTGCTTC	CASSLQGALNEQCF